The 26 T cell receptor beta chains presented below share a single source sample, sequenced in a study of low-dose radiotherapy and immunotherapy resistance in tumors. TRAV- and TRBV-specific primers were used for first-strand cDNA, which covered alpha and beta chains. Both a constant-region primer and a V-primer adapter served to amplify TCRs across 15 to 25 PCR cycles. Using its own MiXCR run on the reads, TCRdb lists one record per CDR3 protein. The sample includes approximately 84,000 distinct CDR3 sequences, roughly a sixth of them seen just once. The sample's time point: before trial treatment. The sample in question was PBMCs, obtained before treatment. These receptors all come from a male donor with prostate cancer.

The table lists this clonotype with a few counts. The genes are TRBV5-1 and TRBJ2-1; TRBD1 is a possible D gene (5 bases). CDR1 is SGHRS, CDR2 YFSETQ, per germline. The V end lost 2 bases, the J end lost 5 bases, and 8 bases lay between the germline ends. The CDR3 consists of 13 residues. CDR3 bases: TGCGCCAGCAGCTTCGACAGCAACAATGAGCAGTTCTTC. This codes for CASSFDSNNEQFF.

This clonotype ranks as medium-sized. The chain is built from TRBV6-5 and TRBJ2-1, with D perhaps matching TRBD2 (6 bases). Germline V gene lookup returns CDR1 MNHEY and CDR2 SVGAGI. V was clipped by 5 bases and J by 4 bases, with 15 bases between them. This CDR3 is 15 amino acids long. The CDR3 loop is CASSPRGEEYNEQFF. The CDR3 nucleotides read TGTGCCAGCAGTCCCCGAGGGGAGGAATACAATGAGCAGTTCTTC.

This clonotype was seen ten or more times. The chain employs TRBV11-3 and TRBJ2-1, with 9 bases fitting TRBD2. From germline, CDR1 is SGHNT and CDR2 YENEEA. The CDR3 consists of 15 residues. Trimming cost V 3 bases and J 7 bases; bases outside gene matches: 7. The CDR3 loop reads CASSFGGGAHNEQFF. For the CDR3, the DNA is TGTGCCAGCAGCTTCGGCGGGGGGGCCCATAATGAGCAGTTCTTC.

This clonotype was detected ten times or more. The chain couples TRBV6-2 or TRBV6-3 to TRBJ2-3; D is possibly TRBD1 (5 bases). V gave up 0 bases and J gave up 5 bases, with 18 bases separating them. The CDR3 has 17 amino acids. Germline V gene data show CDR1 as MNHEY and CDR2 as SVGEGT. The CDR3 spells CASSYSASKGKRDTQYF. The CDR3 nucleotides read TGTGCCAGCAGTTACTCCGCGAGTAAGGGGAAGAGAGATACGCAGTATTTT.

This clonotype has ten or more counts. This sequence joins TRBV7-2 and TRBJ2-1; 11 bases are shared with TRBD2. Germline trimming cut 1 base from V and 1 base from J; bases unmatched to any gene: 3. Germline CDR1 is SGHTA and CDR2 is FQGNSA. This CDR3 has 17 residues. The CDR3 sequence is CASSLGTSGYSYNEQFF. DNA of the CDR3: TGTGCCAGCAGCTTAGGGACTAGCGGGTATTCCTACAATGAGCAGTTCTTC. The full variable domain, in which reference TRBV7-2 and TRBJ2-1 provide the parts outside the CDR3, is GAGVSQSPSNKVTEKGKDVELRCDPISGHTALYWYRQSLGQGLEFLIYFQGNSAPDKSGLPSDRFSAERTGGSVSTLTIQRTQQEDSAVYLCASSLGTSGYSYNEQFFGPGTRLTVL.

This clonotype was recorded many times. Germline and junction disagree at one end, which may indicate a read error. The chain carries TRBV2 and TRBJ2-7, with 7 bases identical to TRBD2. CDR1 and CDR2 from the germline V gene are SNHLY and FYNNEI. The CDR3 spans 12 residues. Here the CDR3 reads CASCEQGLEQYF. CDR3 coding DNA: TGTGCCAGCTGTGAGCAGGGACTAGAGCAGTACTTC.

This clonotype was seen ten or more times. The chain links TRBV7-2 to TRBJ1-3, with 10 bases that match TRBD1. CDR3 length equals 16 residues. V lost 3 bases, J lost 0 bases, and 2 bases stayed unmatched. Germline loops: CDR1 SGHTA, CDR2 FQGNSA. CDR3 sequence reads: CASSLTGGNSGNTIYF. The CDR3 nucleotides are TGTGCCAGCAGCTTGACAGGGGGCAACTCTGGAAACACCATATATTTT.

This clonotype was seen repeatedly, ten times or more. The CDR3 DNA is TGCAGTGCTAGAGACCCGAGGGGTGGGAGTGGGGCCAACGTCCTGACTTTC. Translation gives CSARDPRGGSGANVLTF. The chain combines TRBV20-1 with TRBJ2-6; possibly TRBD1 or TRBD2 for D (5 bases each). The CDR3 covers 17 residues. Germline CDR1 DFQATT, CDR2 SNEGSKA (reference sequence). Trimming took 0 bases from V and 3 from J, leaving 15 bases between them.

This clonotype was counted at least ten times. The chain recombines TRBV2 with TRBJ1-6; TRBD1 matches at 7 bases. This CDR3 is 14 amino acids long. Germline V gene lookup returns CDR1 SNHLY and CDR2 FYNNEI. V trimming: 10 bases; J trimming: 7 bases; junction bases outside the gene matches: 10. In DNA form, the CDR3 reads TGTGCCATCCTGACAGGGACCCAAAATTCACCCCTCCACTTT. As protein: CAILTGTQNSPLHF.

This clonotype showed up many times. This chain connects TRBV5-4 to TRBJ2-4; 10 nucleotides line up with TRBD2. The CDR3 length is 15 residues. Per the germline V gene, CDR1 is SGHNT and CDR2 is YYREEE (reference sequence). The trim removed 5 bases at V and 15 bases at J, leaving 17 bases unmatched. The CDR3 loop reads CASSSAEAGGPVWYF. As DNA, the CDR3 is TGTGCCAGCAGTTCCGCAGAAGCGGGGGGGCCGGTTTGGTACTTC. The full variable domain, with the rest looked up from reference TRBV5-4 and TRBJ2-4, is ETGVTQSPTHLIKTRGQQVTLRCSSQSGHNTVSWYQQALGQGPQFIFQYYREEENGRGNFPPRFSGLQFPNYSSELNVNALELDDSALYLCASSSAEAGGPVWYFGAGTRLSVL.

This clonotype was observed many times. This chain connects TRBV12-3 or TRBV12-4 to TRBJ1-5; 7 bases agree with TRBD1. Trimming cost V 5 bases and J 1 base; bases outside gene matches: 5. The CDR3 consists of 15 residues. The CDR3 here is CASSRDSRSNQPQHF. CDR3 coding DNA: TGTGCCAGCAGTCGGGACAGTCGAAGCAATCAGCCCCAGCATTTT.

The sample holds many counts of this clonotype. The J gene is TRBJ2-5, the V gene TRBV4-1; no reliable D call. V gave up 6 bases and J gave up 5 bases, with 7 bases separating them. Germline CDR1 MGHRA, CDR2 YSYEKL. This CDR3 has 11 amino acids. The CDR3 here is CASRSSETQYF. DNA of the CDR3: TGCGCCAGCAGGTCAAGTGAGACCCAGTACTTC.

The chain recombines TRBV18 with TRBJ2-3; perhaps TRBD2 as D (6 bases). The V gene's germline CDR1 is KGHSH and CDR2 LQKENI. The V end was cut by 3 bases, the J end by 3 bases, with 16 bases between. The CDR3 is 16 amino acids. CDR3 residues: CASSPEGTSPTDTQYF. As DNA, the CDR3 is TGTGCCAGCTCACCGGAGGGGACGTCGCCTACAGATACGCAGTATTTT.

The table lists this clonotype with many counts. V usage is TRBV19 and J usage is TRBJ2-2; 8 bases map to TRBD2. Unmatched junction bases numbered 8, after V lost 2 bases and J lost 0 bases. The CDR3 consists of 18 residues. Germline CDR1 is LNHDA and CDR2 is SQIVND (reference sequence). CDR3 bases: TGTGCCAGTAGTATAAGGGTTGGGACTAGAGCGAACACCGGGGAGCTGTTTTTT. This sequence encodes CASSIRVGTRANTGELFF.

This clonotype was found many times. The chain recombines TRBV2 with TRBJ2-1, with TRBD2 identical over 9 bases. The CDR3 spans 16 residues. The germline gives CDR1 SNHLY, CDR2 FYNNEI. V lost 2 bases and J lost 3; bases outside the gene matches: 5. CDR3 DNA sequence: TGTGCCAGCAGTGAACTAGCGGGGCGGTACTACAATGAGCAGTTCTTC. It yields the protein CASSELAGRYYNEQFF. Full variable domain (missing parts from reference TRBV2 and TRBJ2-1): EPEVTQTPSHQVTQMGQEVILRCVPISNHLYFYWYRQILGQKVEFLVSFYNNEISEKSEIFDDQFSVERPDGSNFTLKIRSTKLEDSAMYFCASSELAGRYYNEQFFGPGTRLTVL.

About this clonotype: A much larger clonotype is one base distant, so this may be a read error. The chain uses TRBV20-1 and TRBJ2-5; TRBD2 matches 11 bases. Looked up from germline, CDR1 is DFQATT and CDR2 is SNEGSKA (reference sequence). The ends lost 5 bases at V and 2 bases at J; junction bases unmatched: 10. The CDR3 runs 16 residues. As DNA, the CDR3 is TGCAGTGCTCCCCAGGAGACTAGCGGGGCACAAGAGACCCAGTACTTC. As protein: CSAPQETSGAQETQYF.

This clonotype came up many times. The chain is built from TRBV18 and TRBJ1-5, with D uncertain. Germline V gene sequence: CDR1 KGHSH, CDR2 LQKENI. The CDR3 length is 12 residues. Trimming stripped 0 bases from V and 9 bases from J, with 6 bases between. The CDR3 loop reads CASSPPGGPQHF. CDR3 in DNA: TGTGCCAGCTCACCACCGGGAGGGCCCCAGCATTTT.

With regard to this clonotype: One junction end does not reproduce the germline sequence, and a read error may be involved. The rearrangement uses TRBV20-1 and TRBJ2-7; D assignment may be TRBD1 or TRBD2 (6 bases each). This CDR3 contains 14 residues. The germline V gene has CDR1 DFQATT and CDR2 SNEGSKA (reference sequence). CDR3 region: CSARGGGRSYEQYF. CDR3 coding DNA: TGCAGTGCCAGAGGGGGAGGCAGATCCTACGAGCAGTACTTC.

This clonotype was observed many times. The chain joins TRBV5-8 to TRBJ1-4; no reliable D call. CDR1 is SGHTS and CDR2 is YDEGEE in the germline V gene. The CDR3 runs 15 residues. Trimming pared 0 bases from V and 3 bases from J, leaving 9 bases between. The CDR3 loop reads CASSLGRSPNEKLFF. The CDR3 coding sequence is TGTGCCAGCAGCTTGGGCAGAAGCCCTAATGAAAAACTGTTTTTT.

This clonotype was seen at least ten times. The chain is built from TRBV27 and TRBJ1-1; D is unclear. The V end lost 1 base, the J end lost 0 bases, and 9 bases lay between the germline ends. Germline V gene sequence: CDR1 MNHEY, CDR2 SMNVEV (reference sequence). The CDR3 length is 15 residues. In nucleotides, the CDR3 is TGTGCCAGCAGTTTATTCGGCTCTTTGAACACTGAAGCTTTCTTT. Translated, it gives CASSLFGSLNTEAFF.

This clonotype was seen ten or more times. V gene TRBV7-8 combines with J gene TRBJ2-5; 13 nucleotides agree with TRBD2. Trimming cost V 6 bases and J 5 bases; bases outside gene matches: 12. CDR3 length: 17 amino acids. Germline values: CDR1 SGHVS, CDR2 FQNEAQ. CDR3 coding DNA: TGTGCCAGCAGTCAGAGGACTAGCGGGGGAAAAAGGGAGACCCAGTACTTC. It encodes CASSQRTSGGKRETQYF.

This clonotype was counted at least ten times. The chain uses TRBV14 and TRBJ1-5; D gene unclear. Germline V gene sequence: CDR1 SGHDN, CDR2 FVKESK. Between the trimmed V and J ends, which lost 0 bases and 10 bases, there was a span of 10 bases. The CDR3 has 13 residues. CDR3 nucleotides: TGTGCCAGCAGCCAAGATCTAACCTCACCCCAGCATTTT. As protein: CASSQDLTSPQHF.

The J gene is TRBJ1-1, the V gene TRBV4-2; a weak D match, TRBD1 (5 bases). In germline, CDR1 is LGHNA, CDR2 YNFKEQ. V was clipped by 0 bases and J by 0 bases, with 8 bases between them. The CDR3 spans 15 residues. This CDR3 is CASSQDGGMNTEAFF. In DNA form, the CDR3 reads TGTGCCAGCAGCCAAGACGGGGGGATGAACACTGAAGCTTTCTTT.

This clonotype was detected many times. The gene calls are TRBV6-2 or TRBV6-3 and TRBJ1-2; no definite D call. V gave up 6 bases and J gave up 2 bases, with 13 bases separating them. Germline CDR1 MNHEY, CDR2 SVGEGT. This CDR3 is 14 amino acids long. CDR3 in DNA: TGTGCCAGCAGGCTACAGAGCGAAAACTATGGCTACACCTTC. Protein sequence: CASRLQSENYGYTF.

The CDR3 protein is CASSPLGVHSYEQYF. In nucleotides, the CDR3 is TGCGCCAGCAGCCCCCTCGGGGTGCACTCCTACGAGCAGTACTTC. The chain recombines TRBV5-1 with TRBJ2-7, with D maybe TRBD2 (5 bases). The V gene lost 4 bases and the J gene lost 0 bases, with 14 bases spanning the gap. Germline-derived CDR1 and CDR2 are SGHRS and YFSETQ. This CDR3 spans 15 amino acids.

DNA for the CDR3: TGTGCCAGCGGGGGAGAGGACAGGGGCACAGATACGCAGTATTTT. Translating it yields CASGGEDRGTDTQYF. The chain combines TRBV6-2 or TRBV6-3 with TRBJ2-3; 8 bases align to TRBD1. Germline CDR1 is MNHEY and CDR2 is SVGEGT. CDR3 size: 15 residues. Losses at the gene ends were 8 bases for V and 1 base for J; bases not matched to a gene: 8.